These T cell receptor beta chains were read from a single sample in a study of T-cell reconstitution after alpha-beta-depleted transplantation in children. Using its own MiXCR run on the PCR reads, TCRdb lists one record per CDR3 protein. The data contain 450,000 to 700,000 distinct CDR3 sequences, about a quarter of them singletons. The sample here was PBMCs, taken before TCRalphabeta/CD19-depleted stem cell transplant. These receptors all stem from a boy less than two years old with Wiskott-Aldrich syndrome, due to receive a stem cell transplant. The CDR3 runs from the conserved cysteine through the conserved F or W. Expanded clones are given a class, and other clones once, few, many or no size at all.

V gene	J gene	clone size	CDR3 protein
TRBV6-1	TRBJ1-1	NA	CASSPLTGGREAFF
TRBV7-2	TRBJ1-2	NA	CASSSASPWTAGYTF
TRBV3-1	TRBJ1-2	few	CASSQWGLNYGYTF
TRBV7-2	TRBJ2-7	few	CASSLLASYQYF
TRBV6-5	TRBJ2-2	NA	CASSYPGGTGGANRELFF
TRBV18	TRBJ2-7	NA	CASSPSQGLFEQYF
TRBV25-1	TRBJ1-4	few	CASSDPGHPEEKLFF
TRBV5-1	TRBJ2-5	NA	CASSPGLDKETQYF
TRBV5-1	TRBJ2-2	many	CASSLGLAGAGELFF
TRBV10-3	TRBJ2-5	NA	CAISVYQEETQYF
TRBV29-1	TRBJ2-1	NA	CSVEGPKENEQFF
TRBV7-2	TRBJ1-2	few	CASSTRRHSSSNYGYTF
TRBV20-1	TRBJ2-1	NA	CSATQGGPYEQFF
TRBV27	TRBJ2-3	few	CASSFFGGVGTDTQYF
TRBV2	TRBJ2-3	once	CASSRQLPESDTQYF
TRBV6-2/TRBV6-3	TRBJ2-1	NA	CASSYSVTSVGEQFF
TRBV24-1	TRBJ2-1	NA	CATSLSGSRSEQFF
TRBV27	TRBJ2-2	few	CASSLSPGVTGELFF
TRBV24-1	TRBJ2-7	few	CATSDRNRGLYEQYF
TRBV29-1	TRBJ2-1	NA	CSAGLAGPLVGNEQFF
TRBV20-1	TRBJ2-5	NA	CSAPTWLPKETQYF
TRBV4-1	TRBJ1-2	few	CASSQQVSANYGYTF
TRBV4-1	TRBJ1-2	few	CASSQEGAGGNYGYTF
TRBV6-5	TRBJ1-4	few	CASSYSAGLTNEKLFF
TRBV27	TRBJ1-1	few	CASSLSSRAPNTEAFF
TRBV12-3/TRBV12-4	TRBJ2-7	NA	CASSLPRLATISEQYF
TRBV5-1	TRBJ2-7	NA	CASGAGLLPYEQYF
TRBV20-1	TRBJ1-3	NA	CSARDPGQGGSGNTIYF
TRBV7-2	TRBJ1-5	NA	CASSLATGWPQHF
TRBV2	TRBJ2-1	NA	CASRIDSDLYNEQFF
TRBV27	TRBJ2-7	few	CASSSRERAYEQYF
TRBV6-1	TRBJ2-3	NA	CASVGSSADTQYF
TRBV5-1	TRBJ2-3	NA	CASSRLAGGPTNTQYF
TRBV28	TRBJ2-7	few	CASSSLGTSDLYEQYF
TRBV29-1	TRBJ2-1	few	CSVGLAESSYNEQFF
TRBV19	TRBJ1-5	NA	CASSIRDKDQPQHF
TRBV5-1	TRBJ1-1	NA	CASTRGRDTEAFF
TRBV29-1	TRBJ2-1	NA	CSVQGINEQFF